Following are 8 T cell receptor beta chains from one sample sequenced in a study of T cell clusters in autoimmune cytopenias. TRB rearrangements were amplified by touch-down multiplex PCR with mixed TRB-A/B primers. TCRdb re-called the multiplex PCR reads; one entry per CDR3 protein, DNA not given. Its table lists under 3,000 distinct CDR3 sequences. TRB was amplified from 250 ng of peripheral blood genomic DNA per sample. These data are also associated with another study on T cell repertoires in aging, cancer and after chemotherapy.

The sequencing input was peripheral blood. The receptors come from a human donor with an autoimmune cytopenia or autoimmune hepatitis (not recorded which).

This clonotype is labeled medium-sized based on frequency. This chain links TRBV5-4 with TRBJ1-2; TCRdb names TRBD1, which stays unverified in the absence of DNA. The CDR3 contains 13 residues. Germline values: CDR1 SGHNT, CDR2 YYREEE (reference sequence). The CDR3 region is CASSLQGGDGYTF.

V is TRBV15 and J is TRBJ1-1. This CDR3 has 14 amino acids. Germline assignment: CDR1 LNHNV and CDR2 YYDKDF (reference sequence). The CDR3 loop reads CATSRGNTDTEAFF.

The chain uses TRBV19 and TRBJ1-6; TCRdb lists TRBD1, though no DNA is available to test this call. Germline CDR1 is LNHDA and CDR2 is SQIVND (reference sequence). The CDR3 is 13 residues long. The CDR3 here is CATSGTFMSPLHF.

According to its frequency, this clonotype is medium-sized. The V gene is TRBV10-3, the J gene TRBJ2-2; the D call of TRBD2 rests on TCRdb alone, since no DNA is present to check it. The germline V gene has CDR1 ENHRY and CDR2 SYGVKD. The CDR3 consists of 14 residues. The CDR3 sequence is CAISSGTNTGELFF.

The chain uses TRBV7-6 and TRBJ1-5; TCRdb proposes TRBD1, but this gene call is untestable without DNA. This CDR3 is 15 amino acids long. CDR1 is SGHVS and CDR2 is FNYEAQ in the germline V gene. The CDR3 region is CASSLGQATNQPQHF.

This clonotype is classed as medium-sized (0.01 to 0.1%) by frequency. The V and J genes are TRBV5-1 and TRBJ2-7. Germline V CDR1 and CDR2: SGHRS, YFSETQ. The CDR3 spans 13 residues. The CDR3 reads CASSWDKTYEQYF.

This clonotype counts as medium-sized by frequency. This chain uses TRBV6-5 with TRBJ2-2; there is no DNA to check the TCRdb D call of TRBD1. Germline lookup yields CDR1 MNHEY and CDR2 SVGAGI. There are 13 residues in the CDR3. The CDR3 region is CASYRPGTGELFF.

This rearrangement joins TRBV5-1 to TRBJ1-5. From germline, CDR1 is SGHRS and CDR2 YFSETQ. The CDR3 has 14 amino acids. The CDR3: CASSEGQEYQPQHF.